Listed here are 30 T cell receptor beta chains from one sample, sequenced in a study of T cells in Graves' hyperthyroidism and ophthalmopathy. TCR beta CDR3 regions were amplified from RNA. An initial round of RT-PCR targeting the TCR CDR3 relied on the HTBI primer set. Using its own MiXCR run on the multiplex PCR reads, TCRdb lists one record per CDR3 protein. The table shows more than 500,000 distinct CDR3 sequences, with around 13% occurring only once. The sequenced material came from blood. These receptors were obtained from a woman in her 40s with Graves' hyperthyroidism.

The chain is built from TRBV12-3 or TRBV12-4 and TRBJ1-2, with 7 bases identical to TRBD1. There are 13 residues in the CDR3. The trim removed 11 bases at V and 2 bases at J, leaving 8 bases unmatched. CDR3: CAAGVGGNYGYTF. CDR3 in DNA: TGTGCCGCGGGGGTAGGGGGCAACTATGGCTACACCTTC.

Many counts were recorded for this clonotype. The chain links TRBV20-1 to TRBJ2-2; D perhaps matches TRBD1 (5 bases). V dropped 0 bases and J dropped 6 bases, with 8 bases sitting between them. Germline assignment: CDR1 DFQATT and CDR2 SNEGSKA (reference sequence). The CDR3 runs to 13 residues. CDR3 loop: CSARDRAAGELFF. The CDR3 bases are TGCAGTGCTAGAGACAGGGCGGCCGGGGAGCTGTTTTTT.

The chain couples TRBV19 to TRBJ1-5, with a possible D match to TRBD1 (5 bases). CDR1 and CDR2 from the germline V gene are LNHDA and SQIVND (reference sequence). The CDR3 loop spans 16 amino acids. V lost 2 bases to trimming and J lost 0 bases, with 11 bases between them. Here the CDR3 reads CASSIIRGGSNQPQHF. CDR3 DNA: TGTGCCAGTAGTATAATTAGGGGAGGTAGCAATCAGCCCCAGCATTTT. Together with reference TRBV19 and TRBJ1-5, the CDR3 gives the full variable domain: DGGITQSPKYLFRKEGQNVTLSCEQNLNHDAMYWYRQDPGQGLRLIYYSQIVNDFQKGDIAEGYSVSREKKESFPLTVTSAQKNPTAFYLCASSIIRGGSNQPQHFGDGTRLSIL.

The chain joins TRBV12-3 or TRBV12-4 to TRBJ1-1; perhaps TRBD1 as D (5 bases). The V end lost 3 bases, the J end lost 1 base, and 18 bases lay between the germline ends. The CDR3 totals 17 residues. CDR3: CASSFSANRDPNTEAFF. The CDR3 DNA follows: TGTGCCAGCAGTTTTAGCGCTAACCGGGACCCGAACACTGAAGCTTTCTTT.

This clonotype has ten or more counts. V gene TRBV20-1 combines with J gene TRBJ2-1, with 10 positions matching TRBD2. Per germline, CDR1 DFQATT and CDR2 SNEGSKA (reference sequence). The V segment lost 5 bases and the J segment 4 bases; nucleotides outside the gene matches: 20. This CDR3 spans 19 amino acids. The CDR3 region has the DNA TGCAGTGCTTCCCCATTGGGGCTAGCGGGAGTTGGCCCATACAATGAGCAGTTCTTC. This encodes CSASPLGLAGVGPYNEQFF.

This clonotype was seen many times. The chain has TRBV6-1 and TRBJ2-7; 8 bases line up with TRBD2. This CDR3 is built from 13 residues. The ends lost 7 bases at V and 6 bases at J; junction bases unmatched: 8. Germline loops: CDR1 MNHNS, CDR2 SASEGT. The CDR3 is CASTAGGSVEQYF. For the CDR3, the DNA is TGTGCCAGCACGGCGGGAGGTTCAGTCGAGCAGTACTTC.

This rearrangement joins TRBV15 to TRBJ2-1; D is uncertain. The CDR3 is 16 amino acids. Germline loops: CDR1 LNHNV, CDR2 YYDKDF (reference sequence). Trimming removed 8 bases at V and 4 bases at J, with 21 bases between. For the CDR3, the DNA is TGTGCCACCTCACTTGGTGTGGGTGTCGTATACAATGAGCAGTTCTTC. This translates into CATSLGVGVVYNEQFF.

This clonotype was counted at least ten times. The J gene is TRBJ1-1, the V gene TRBV18; 7 bases align to TRBD1. Trimming took 6 bases from V and 5 from J; bases not matched to a gene: 9. The CDR3 is made up of 14 amino acids. Germline V gives CDR1 KGHSH, CDR2 LQKENI. The DNA for the CDR3 is TGTGCCAGCTCCCCGGTCCCCAGGGGGACTGAAGCTTTCTTT. It is translated as CASSPVPRGTEAFF.

This clonotype was seen repeatedly, ten times or more. The gene calls are TRBV20-1 and TRBJ2-7, with D possibly being TRBD1 or TRBD2 (5 bases each). Deletions cut 0 bases from V and 6 bases from J, with 15 bases between. The CDR3 extends over 14 amino acids. Per the germline V gene, CDR1 is DFQATT and CDR2 is SNEGSKA (reference sequence). The CDR3 loop reads CSARDSPRDAEQYF. In nucleotides, the CDR3 is TGCAGTGCTAGAGATTCGCCCCGGGACGCCGAGCAGTACTTC.

This clonotype was counted at least ten times. The rearrangement uses TRBV20-1 and TRBJ2-5; tentatively, D is TRBD2 (5 bases). The CDR3 extends over 13 amino acids. The germline V gene encodes CDR1 DFQATT and CDR2 SNEGSKA (reference sequence). Trimming left V 4 bases short and J 2 bases short, with 11 bases between. CDR3 protein: CSATSTTQETQYF. DNA of the CDR3: TGCAGTGCTACGTCGACTACACAAGAGACCCAGTACTTC.

The gene calls are TRBV9 and TRBJ2-2; perhaps TRBD1 as D (6 bases). V shed 0 bases and J shed 5 bases, with 14 bases lying between them. Germline-derived CDR1 and CDR2 are SGDLS and YYNGEE. The CDR3 runs to 16 residues. CDR3 in DNA: TGTGCCAGCAGCGTAGATTGGACAGAGGAAACCGGGGAGCTGTTTTTT. This gives the protein CASSVDWTEETGELFF. The full variable domain, rest sourced from reference TRBV9 and TRBJ2-2, is DSGVTQTPKHLITATGQRVTLRCSPRSGDLSVYWYQQSLDQGLQFLIQYYNGEERAKGNILERFSAQQFPDLHSELNLSSLELGDSALYFCASSVDWTEETGELFFGEGSRLTVL.

In this sample, this clonotype turned up many times. CDR3 in DNA: TGTGCCAGCAGCCCAATGCTAGCGGGAGGGTACAATGAGCAGTTCTTC. Protein product: CASSPMLAGGYNEQFF. The chain uses TRBV11-2 and TRBJ2-1, with 12 bases fitting TRBD2. The CDR3 has 16 residues. Germline V gene lookup returns CDR1 SGHAT and CDR2 FQNNGV. The junction had 6 bases not matched to a gene; V was cut back by 5 bases and J by 4 bases.

This rearrangement joins TRBV27 to TRBJ1-5; D gene unclear. Germline loops: CDR1 MNHEY, CDR2 SMNVEV (reference sequence). The CDR3 is 14 amino acids. V was pared by 1 base and J by 4 bases, with 8 bases between. The CDR3 region has the DNA TGTGCCAGCAGTTTATTGGGTCAAAATCAGCCCCAGCATTTT. It codes for CASSLLGQNQPQHF.

In its sample, this clonotype was seen a few times. One end of the junction varies from germline; a read error may be responsible. The chain couples TRBV2 to TRBJ1-5, with a tentative D call TRBD1 (5 bases). Germline CDR1 SNHLY, CDR2 FYNNEI. This CDR3 region has 16 residues. CDR3 in DNA: TGTGCCAGCAGTCCCTTTAGTGGGGGAAGTAATCGGCCCCAGCATTTT. Residues: CASSPFSGGSNRPQHF.

This clonotype was counted at least ten times. The CDR3 region has the DNA TGTGCCAGCAGCCACACTAGCGGGAAGTACGAGCAGTACTTC. Residues: CASSHTSGKYEQYF. The V call is TRBV3-1, the J call TRBJ2-7; 10 nucleotides line up with TRBD2. CDR3 size: 14 residues. Germline loops: CDR1 LGHDT, CDR2 YNNKEL (reference sequence). Trimming removed 3 bases from V and 4 bases from J; junction bases left unmatched: 3.

The genes are TRBV6-9 and TRBJ2-1; 9 bases are shared with TRBD2. Germline CDR1 and CDR2: MNHGY and SVAAGI. V dropped 3 bases and J dropped 4; count of bases not matched to a gene: 4. This CDR3 is 15 amino acids long. The CDR3 here is CASSYRAGGYNEQFF. The CDR3 bases are TGTGCCAGCAGTTACAGGGCGGGAGGGTACAATGAGCAGTTCTTC.

This clonotype was seen many times. Compared with germline, one end of the junction differs, possibly owing to a read error. The rearrangement joins TRBV7-3 to TRBJ2-1; 16 bases map to TRBD2. The CDR3 runs to 16 residues. Germline-derived CDR1 and CDR2 are SGHTA and FQGTGA. The CDR3 region is CASSLTGTSGRGEQFF. In nucleotides, the CDR3 is TGTGCCAGCAGCCTAACCGGGACTAGCGGGAGGGGTGAGCAGTTCTTC.

The genes are TRBV5-1 and TRBJ2-1, with D perhaps TRBD1 (6 bases). CDR1 SGHRS and CDR2 YFSETQ come from the germline V gene. Deletions cut 0 bases from V and 9 bases from J, with 13 bases between. The CDR3 extends over 14 amino acids. The CDR3 sequence is CASSLGGLAGEQFF. For the CDR3, the DNA is TGCGCCAGCAGCTTGGGGGGGCTAGCTGGTGAGCAGTTCTTC.

This clonotype was detected only a few times. The J gene is TRBJ2-7, the V gene TRBV14; D gene uncertain. The CDR3 runs 14 residues. Trimming removed 0 bases at V and 1 base at J, with 7 bases between. In germline, CDR1 is SGHDN, CDR2 FVKESK. The CDR3 bases are TGTGCCAGCAGCCAAGAGAAAGGTTCCTACGAGCAGTACTTC. The encoded protein is CASSQEKGSYEQYF.

The rearrangement uses TRBV28 and TRBJ1-2; D is undetermined. The V gene lost 11 bases and the J gene lost 4 bases, with 14 bases spanning the gap. The CDR3 covers 12 residues. Germline V gene sequence: CDR1 MDHEN, CDR2 SYDVKM. CDR3 sequence (DNA): TGTGCCGTTTCGCCCCGCACCTATGGCTACACCTTC. Its protein product is CAVSPRTYGYTF.

This clonotype has a count of ten or more. The junction departs from germline at one end; a sequencing error may be responsible. The chain links TRBV5-1 to TRBJ1-1, with 9 bases matching TRBD1. CDR3 length: 14 residues. The germline V gene encodes CDR1 SGHRS and CDR2 YFSETQ. The CDR3 is CASSPGQGRTEAFF. DNA for the CDR3: TGTGCCAGCTCACCGGGACAGGGACGGACTGAAGCTTTCTTT.

The table lists this clonotype with many counts. The chain links TRBV7-3 to TRBJ2-1; tentative D call: TRBD2 (5 bases). CDR3 size: 17 residues. Germline values: CDR1 SGHTA, CDR2 FQGTGA. With 5 bases removed from V and 2 bases from J, the gap between germline ends came to 19 bases. In nucleotides, the CDR3 is TGTGCCAGCAGCCCCGGGCCTGGGAGCGCCACCTACAATGAGCAGTTCTTC. Translated: CASSPGPGSATYNEQFF.

Only one count was recorded for this clonotype. One base away lies a much larger clone, so this may be a sequencing read error. It is likely a read error, because the conserved phenylalanine at the end of the CDR3 is missing. The V gene is TRBV7-3, the J gene TRBJ2-3, with 9 bases identical to TRBD1. V was pared by 5 bases and J by 3 bases, with 3 bases of the junction left unmatched. CDR3 length: 14 amino acids. Germline V gene lookup returns CDR1 SGHTA and CDR2 FQGTGA. CDR3 protein: CASSQTGGTDTQYS. DNA of the CDR3: TGTGCCAGCAGCCAGACAGGGGGGACAGATACGCAGTATTCT.

This clonotype has a count of ten or more. The gene calls are TRBV24-1 and TRBJ2-1; no definite D call. Trimming shortened V by 1 base and J by 5 bases, and 2 bases separated the two germline ends. The germline CDR1 and CDR2 sequences are KGHDR and SFDVKD. The CDR3 is 12 amino acids. CDR3 residues: CATSDFNNEQFF. The CDR3 coding sequence is TGTGCCACCAGTGATTTTAACAATGAGCAGTTCTTC.

Many counts were recorded for this clonotype. This chain links TRBV12-3 or TRBV12-4 with TRBJ1-5; a possible D gene is TRBD1 (5 bases). The CDR3 length is 15 residues. Trimming stripped 2 bases from V and 6 bases from J, with 14 bases between. CDR3 sequence reads: CASSLNWGVGQPQHF. The CDR3 bases are TGTGCCAGCAGTTTAAACTGGGGGGTTGGTCAGCCCCAGCATTTT.

The sample holds a few counts of this clonotype. The V gene is TRBV20-1, the J gene TRBJ1-1; D not certain. Germline V gene lookup returns CDR1 DFQATT and CDR2 SNEGSKA (reference sequence). The V end lost 6 bases, the J end lost 0 bases, and 8 bases lay between the germline ends. This CDR3 spans 12 amino acids. In DNA, the CDR3 is TGCAGTGCAACCGACCTGAACACTGAAGCTTTCTTT. This sequence encodes CSATDLNTEAFF.

V and J are TRBV7-9 and TRBJ2-3, with a possible D match to TRBD1 (6 bases). CDR3 length: 16 amino acids. In germline, CDR1 is SEHNR, CDR2 FQNEAQ (reference sequence). V gave up 8 bases and J gave up 0 bases, with 18 bases separating them. The CDR3 region has the DNA TGTGCCAGCCAGGACAGCGCACTTCCTAGCACAGATACGCAGTATTTT. Translating gives CASQDSALPSTDTQYF.

Ten or more counts support this clonotype. The rearrangement uses TRBV28 and TRBJ2-3; D is possibly TRBD2 (5 bases). Germline CDR1 is MDHEN and CDR2 is SYDVKM. CDR3 length: 15 amino acids. Trimming removed 8 bases at V and 3 bases at J, with 18 bases between. CDR3 nucleotides: TGTGCCAGCCTCTACCGGGGAGTTGGAACAGATACGCAGTATTTT. Translating gives CASLYRGVGTDTQYF.

The chain links TRBV13 to TRBJ2-5; D possibly uses TRBD1 or TRBD2 (6 bases each). The CDR3 spans 13 residues. Germline-derived CDR1 and CDR2 are PRHDT and FYEKMQ (reference sequence). V was shortened by 5 bases and J by 5 bases, with 12 bases between the two germline ends. The CDR3: CASSGGRVETQYF. The CDR3 DNA is TGTGCCAGCAGCGGGGGGCGCGTTGAGACCCAGTACTTC.

This clonotype has a count of ten or more. The rearrangement links TRBV20-1 to TRBJ2-7; D may be TRBD2 (6 bases). V was pared by 0 bases and J by 1 base, with 16 bases between. This CDR3 spans 16 amino acids. Germline values: CDR1 DFQATT, CDR2 SNEGSKA (reference sequence). The CDR3 sequence: CSARDPGRGVSYEQYF. The CDR3 nucleotides are TGCAGTGCTAGAGACCCAGGTCGCGGGGTGTCCTACGAGCAGTACTTC.